The 10 T cell receptor beta chains given below trace back to one sample, sequenced in a study of OX40 agonist ivuxolimab in advanced cancers. Clones were sequenced by immunoSEQ multiplex PCR, and TCRdb holds only the in-frame ones, with some missing. The sample contains tens of thousands of clones, roughly 79% of which appear only once. Sequences were derived from CD4+ or CD8+ T cells sorted from blood, sampled in a trial of the OX40 agonist ivuxolimab. All receptors derive from an adult with an advanced solid tumor such as melanoma, head and neck, liver or kidney cancer.

The CDR3: CASSVSGLAHEAFF. The CDR3 nucleotides read TGTGCCAGCAGTGTTTCAGGGCTAGCTCATGAAGCTTTCTTT. The V gene is TRBV2, the J gene TRBJ1-1; D might be TRBD1 (5 bases). This CDR3 spans 14 amino acids. V was trimmed by 4 bases and J by 7 bases, leaving 16 bases between them. Germline CDR1 reads SNHLY; CDR2 reads FYNNEI. Variable domain in full (rest from reference TRBV2 and TRBJ1-1): EPEVTQTPSHQVTQMGQEVILRCVPISNHLYFYWYRQILGQKVEFLVSFYNNEISEKSEIFDDQFSVERPDGSNFTLKIRSTKLEDSAMYFCASSVSGLAHEAFFGQGTRLTVV.

The V and J genes are TRBV19 and TRBJ1-2, with D unresolved. The V gene lost 6 bases and the J gene lost 1 base, with 15 bases spanning the gap. Germline values: CDR1 LNHDA, CDR2 SQIVND (reference sequence). The CDR3 extends over 15 amino acids. The CDR3 loop reads CASSPLGSDNYGYTF. DNA for the CDR3: TGTGCCAGTAGCCCCCTAGGGTCCGATAACTATGGCTACACCTTC.

This chain joins TRBV30 and TRBJ2-7, with 7 nucleotides matching TRBD1. V was clipped by 3 bases and J by 6 bases; unmatched bases: 2. Germline lookup yields CDR1 GTSNPN and CDR2 SVGIG (reference sequence). CDR3 length equals 11 residues. CDR3 DNA sequence: TGTGCCTGGAGACAGGGGAGCGAGCAGTACTTC. Protein product: CAWRQGSEQYF. Filled out from reference TRBV30 and TRBJ2-7, the complete variable domain reads SQTIHQWPATLVQPVGSPLSLECTVEGTSNPNLYWYRQAAGRGLQLLFYSVGIGQISSEVPQNLSASRPQDRQFILSSKKLLLSDSGFYLCAWRQGSEQYFGPGTRLTVT.

The chain is built from TRBV6-5 and TRBJ2-5; weak D call: TRBD2 (5 bases). This CDR3 is 14 amino acids long. Germline V gives CDR1 MNHEY, CDR2 SVGAGI. V was shortened by 7 bases and J by 2 bases, with 14 bases between the two germline ends. CDR3 in amino acids: CASTGSGSQETQYF. CDR3 bases: TGTGCCAGCACGGGGTCGGGGAGTCAAGAGACCCAGTACTTC.

This clone was detected only once. The CDR3 spells CASSLGQKETQYF. DNA of the CDR3: TGTGCCAGCAGCTTAGGGCAGAAAGAGACCCAGTACTTC. The V and J genes are TRBV11-2 and TRBJ2-5; D ambiguous. This CDR3 contains 13 residues. Trimming shortened V by 1 base and J by 3 bases, and 6 bases separated the two germline ends. CDR1 is SGHAT, CDR2 FQNNGV, per germline.

This clone was seen a single time. The V gene is TRBV7-2, the J gene TRBJ2-5; D ambiguous. The end of the DNA is better explained by TRBJ2-7, so the J call may be wrong. The CDR3 loop spans 13 amino acids. Per germline, CDR1 SGHTA and CDR2 FQGNSA. The CDR3 DNA reads as TGTGCCAGCAGCTTTCGGCCCACCTACGAGCAGTACTTC. Encoded protein: CASSFRPTYEQYF.

This clone was counted between two and nine times. This sequence joins TRBV29-1 and TRBJ2-3; 12 positions match TRBD2. V lost 2 bases to trimming and J lost 2 bases; unmatched junction nucleotides: 2. The CDR3 extends over 15 amino acids. CDR1 is SQVTM and CDR2 is ANQGSEA in the germline V gene. The chain's CDR3 is CSVERLAGVTDTQYF. CDR3 nucleotides: TGCAGCGTTGAACGACTAGCGGGGGTCACAGATACGCAGTATTTT.

The chain uses TRBV2 and TRBJ1-2; the D gene is possibly TRBD1 (6 bases). Germline V CDR1 and CDR2: SNHLY, FYNNEI. Trimming removed 3 bases from V and 6 bases from J, with 8 bases in between. CDR3 size: 12 residues. The CDR3 bases are TGTGCCAGCAGTGATGCAGGGGATGGCTACACCTTC. Translated: CASSDAGDGYTF.

This clone has a handful of counts. V is TRBV28 and J is TRBJ1-6, with 9 bases fitting TRBD1. The germline gives CDR1 MDHEN, CDR2 SYDVKM. The J segment lost 7 bases and the V segment lost 11 bases, leaving 9 bases of the junction unmatched. The CDR3 extends over 14 amino acids. The CDR3 DNA reads as TGTGCCGCAGGGACAGGGAAAAAAAATTCACCCCTCCACTTT. This encodes CAAGTGKKNSPLHF.

The gene calls are TRBV6-5 and TRBJ1-6; 8 bases fit TRBD1. The CDR3 extends over 15 amino acids. V was pared by 2 bases and J by 10 bases, with 7 bases of the junction left unmatched. The V gene's germline CDR1 is MNHEY and CDR2 SVGAGI. CDR3 DNA: TGTGCCAGCAGTTACCGGACAGGGAGTGGGTCACCCCTCCACTTT. This gives the protein CASSYRTGSGSPLHF.